One sample yielded the 25 T cell receptor beta chains listed below, sequenced in a study of beta chain features in type 1 diabetes. Every isolated RNA sample was fully reverse transcribed, so sequencing captured expressed TCRB transcripts. Clones were read by immunoSEQ multiplex PCR, and TCRdb kept only the in-frame ones, dropping some. This sample has about 620,000 clones, with less than 20% found just once. Specimen: naive CD4+ T cells from blood. These TCRs come from a young man in good health.

This sequence joins TRBV29-1 and TRBJ2-5, with D perhaps TRBD2 (7 bases). The CDR3 is 10 amino acids. The germline gives CDR1 SQVTM, CDR2 ANQGSEA. The CDR3 DNA reads TGCGGGGGGGCCCAAGAGACCCAGTACTTC. Amino acids: CGGAQETQYF.

The sample holds one count of this clone. The chain employs TRBV5-4 and TRBJ1-1; 7 bases match TRBD1. This CDR3 has 16 amino acids. Germline-derived CDR1 and CDR2 are SGHNT and YYREEE (reference sequence). V dropped 0 bases and J dropped 1; count of bases not matched to a gene: 6. CDR3 DNA: TGTGCCAGCAGCTTGGCGACAGGGAGCAAGAACACTGAAGCTTTCTTT. Its protein is CASSLATGSKNTEAFF.

The sample holds a few counts of this clone. The J gene is TRBJ1-4, the V gene TRBV7-2; no definite D call. The CDR3 is 13 amino acids. Germline V gene lookup returns CDR1 SGHTA and CDR2 FQGNSA. V shed 7 bases and J shed 0 bases, with 6 bases lying between them. As DNA, the CDR3 is TGTGCCAGCACCCGTGCAACTAATGAAAAACTGTTTTTT. Its protein product is CASTRATNEKLFF.

V usage is TRBV2 and J usage is TRBJ1-5; weak D call: TRBD1 (5 bases). This CDR3 comprises 17 residues. The V end lost 2 bases, the J end lost 6 bases, and 20 bases lay between the germline ends. Germline assignment: CDR1 SNHLY and CDR2 FYNNEI. The CDR3 loop reads CASSEPPGDSSGQPQHF. The CDR3 DNA follows: TGTGCCAGCAGTGAACCCCCCGGGGACTCCAGCGGTCAGCCCCAGCATTTT.

This chain joins TRBV28 and TRBJ2-7, with 10 positions matching TRBD1. With 4 bases clipped from V and 3 bases from J, the junction kept 12 bases outside the gene matches. CDR3 length equals 17 residues. The germline V gene has CDR1 MDHEN and CDR2 SYDVKM. CDR3 protein: CASSWTGGDSSNYEQYF. The CDR3 DNA is TGTGCCAGCAGTTGGACAGGGGGGGACTCGAGCAACTACGAGCAGTACTTC. Variable domain in full (rest from reference TRBV28 and TRBJ2-7): DVKVTQSSRYLVKRTGEKVFLECVQDMDHENMFWYRQDPGLGLRLIYFSYDVKMKEKGDIPEGYSVSREKKERFSLILESASTNQTSMYLCASSWTGGDSSNYEQYFGPGTRLTVT.

This clone was seen only once. This chain connects TRBV9 to TRBJ2-3; maybe TRBD1 (5 bases). The CDR3 consists of 16 residues. Germline V gene data show CDR1 as SGDLS and CDR2 as YYNGEE. V was pared by 0 bases and J by 0 bases, with 11 bases between. The CDR3 here is CASSVGGTYSTDTQYF. The CDR3 region has the DNA TGTGCCAGCAGCGTAGGGGGCACCTACAGCACAGATACGCAGTATTTT.

This clone was picked up a small number of times. The rearrangement joins TRBV7-8 to TRBJ2-2; D possibly corresponds to TRBD1 (7 bases). The germline V gene encodes CDR1 SGHVS and CDR2 FQNEAQ. Trimming cost V 5 bases and J 1 base, with 17 bases left between them. The CDR3 totals 17 residues. The CDR3 loop is CASSARQGDLNTGELFF. The DNA for the CDR3 is TGTGCCAGCAGCGCCCGGCAGGGGGACTTGAACACCGGGGAGCTGTTTTTT.

This clone has just a few counts. V gene TRBV9 combines with J gene TRBJ2-2; D remains unclear. CDR1 is SGDLS and CDR2 is YYNGEE in the germline V gene. The V and J ends lost 2 bases and 7 bases respectively, with 9 bases between them. The CDR3 consists of 13 residues. The CDR3 reads CASSVRGIGELFF. The CDR3 bases are TGTGCCAGCAGCGTTCGTGGTATCGGGGAGCTGTTTTTT.

The table lists this clone with a few counts. V and J are TRBV30 and TRBJ2-1; D unclear. Trimming left V 6 bases short and J 8 bases short, with 14 bases between. Germline CDR1 and CDR2: GTSNPN and SVGIG (reference sequence). The CDR3 loop spans 12 amino acids. CDR3 region: CACLKSSHEQFF. DNA for the CDR3: TGTGCCTGCTTAAAGTCAAGCCATGAGCAGTTCTTC. Filled out from reference TRBV30 and TRBJ2-1, the complete variable domain reads SQTIHQWPATLVQPVGSPLSLECTVEGTSNPNLYWYRQAAGRGLQLLFYSVGIGQISSEVPQNLSASRPQDRQFILSSKKLLLSDSGFYLCACLKSSHEQFFGPGTRLTVL.

The CDR3 reads CASSSIVGSYNEQFF. The CDR3 DNA reads as TGCGCCAGCAGCTCGATAGTTGGATCCTACAATGAGCAGTTCTTC. The chain has TRBV5-1 and TRBJ2-1; no reliable D call. Trimming stripped 3 bases from V and 1 base from J, with 11 bases between. The length of the CDR3 is 15 residues. Germline CDR1 SGHRS, CDR2 YFSETQ.

This clone was counted a few times. The chain joins TRBV7-2 to TRBJ2-5; perhaps TRBD1 as D (6 bases). The CDR3 has 17 amino acids. V gave up 4 bases and J gave up 5 bases, with 23 bases separating them. The germline CDR1 and CDR2 sequences are SGHTA and FQGNSA. The CDR3 DNA reads TGTGCCAGCAGCTACCTTGCCCCGACAGGTCCCGCGGAGACCCAGTACTTC. Encoded protein: CASSYLAPTGPAETQYF. Supplemented by reference TRBV7-2 and TRBJ2-5, the full variable domain reads GAGVSQSPSNKVTEKGKDVELRCDPISGHTALYWYRQSLGQGLEFLIYFQGNSAPDKSGLPSDRFSAERTGGSVSTLTIQRTQQEDSAVYLCASSYLAPTGPAETQYFGPGTRLLVL.

In DNA, the CDR3 is TGTGCCGGGGGTTCTGGAAGCACGGCGGACCATTTT. Its protein is CAGGSGSTADHF. The chain links TRBV28 to TRBJ1-5; TRBD1 might be the D (5 bases). The ends were cut back, 11 bases at V and 16 bases at J, with 24 bases in the middle. This CDR3 has 12 amino acids. Germline-derived CDR1 and CDR2 are MDHEN and SYDVKM.

The chain combines TRBV16 with TRBJ2-5, with 10 nucleotides matching TRBD1. Germline V gives CDR1 KGHSY, CDR2 FQNENV. This CDR3 region has 15 residues. V trimming: 4 bases; J trimming: 1 base; junction bases outside the gene matches: 3. CDR3 DNA sequence: TGTGCCAGCAGCCGACAGGGGGCCCGCCAAGAGACCCAGTACTTC. Translated: CASSRQGARQETQYF.

The chain combines TRBV18 with TRBJ1-2, with 7 bases fitting TRBD1. This CDR3 has 16 residues. CDR1 is KGHSH, CDR2 LQKENI, per germline. The V and J ends lost 6 bases and 5 bases, in that order; junction bases with no gene match: 15. Here the CDR3 reads CASSPSTRDSVYGYTF. As DNA, the CDR3 is TGTGCCAGCTCCCCAAGCACCCGGGACAGCGTTTATGGCTACACCTTC.

This clone was found a few times. V is TRBV29-1 and J is TRBJ2-1; 12 nucleotides line up with TRBD2. In germline, CDR1 is SQVTM, CDR2 ANQGSEA. The ends lost 2 bases at V and 0 bases at J; junction bases unmatched: 11. This CDR3 contains 19 residues. The DNA for the CDR3 is TGCAGCGTTGAATTCCCGGGACTAGCGGGTGGGAGCTCCTACAATGAGCAGTTCTTC. It encodes CSVEFPGLAGGSSYNEQFF.

This clone was counted between two and nine times. This sample includes further DNA sequences coding for the same CDR3. The V and J genes are TRBV5-1 and TRBJ2-1; 11 positions match TRBD2. V lost 4 bases, J lost 3 bases, and 3 bases stayed unmatched. The CDR3 consists of 15 residues. The germline V gene encodes CDR1 SGHRS and CDR2 YFSETQ. CDR3 sequence reads: CASSPTSGSYNEQFF. CDR3 coding DNA: TGCGCCAGCAGCCCAACTAGCGGGAGCTACAATGAGCAGTTCTTC.

The rearrangement joins TRBV29-1 to TRBJ1-1; D may be TRBD1 (5 bases). This CDR3 has 13 residues. The V gene's germline CDR1 is SQVTM and CDR2 ANQGSEA. The V end was cut by 6 bases, the J end by 0 bases, with 11 bases between. This CDR3 is CSVHQGLNTEAFF. The CDR3 coding sequence is TGCAGCGTGCACCAGGGTTTGAACACTGAAGCTTTCTTT. The full variable domain, completed using reference TRBV29-1 and TRBJ1-1, is SAVISQKPSRDICQRGTSLTIQCQVDSQVTMMFWYRQQPGQSLTLIATANQGSEATYESGFVIDKFPISRPNLTFSTLTVSNMSPEDSSIYLCSVHQGLNTEAFFGQGTRLTVV.

This clone was picked up a small number of times. V is TRBV9 and J is TRBJ2-7; 11 bases match TRBD1. The germline CDR1 and CDR2 sequences are SGDLS and YYNGEE. After removal of 2 bases from V and 5 bases from J, the junction contained 3 bases not matched to a gene. This CDR3 is 14 amino acids long. The CDR3 loop reads CASSVGQGADEQYF. The CDR3 DNA sequence: TGTGCCAGCAGCGTCGGACAGGGGGCCGACGAGCAGTACTTC.

This clone has just a few counts. The V call is TRBV7-9, the J call TRBJ1-5; weak D call: TRBD1 (6 bases). V shed 1 base and J shed 7 bases, with 14 bases lying between them. CDR1 is SEHNR and CDR2 is FQNEAQ in the germline V gene (reference sequence). The CDR3 sequence is 15 residues long. This chain's CDR3 is CASSLGGQGTQPQHF. The DNA of the CDR3 is TGTGCCAGCAGCTTAGGGGGGCAGGGAACACAGCCCCAGCATTTT.

The chain combines TRBV4-3 with TRBJ2-2, with TRBD2 identical over 7 bases. The CDR3 contains 16 residues. Trimming took 4 bases from V and 5 from J; bases not matched to a gene: 10. Germline V lookup: CDR1 LGHNA, CDR2 YSLEER. The CDR3 is CASSPRIAGGTGELFF. CDR3 sequence (DNA): TGCGCCAGCAGCCCCCGTATAGCCGGGGGGACCGGGGAGCTGTTTTTT.

This clone was observed a few times. CDR3 nucleotides: TGTGCCAGCAGCTTATCCGCAGGGATGGGCACTGAAGCTTTCTTT. It specifies CASSLSAGMGTEAFF. The V gene is TRBV7-9, the J gene TRBJ1-1, with D perhaps matching TRBD1 (5 bases). CDR3 size: 15 residues. Trimming stripped 2 bases from V and 4 bases from J, with 14 bases between. Germline loops: CDR1 SEHNR, CDR2 FQNEAQ (reference sequence).

V usage is TRBV28 and J usage is TRBJ2-1, with 9 nucleotides matching TRBD2. The CDR3 sequence is 16 residues long. Germline V gene sequence: CDR1 MDHEN, CDR2 SYDVKM. J lost 1 base, V lost 4 bases, and 5 bases had no gene match. CDR3 protein: CASSSSGGPSYNEQFF. CDR3 DNA sequence: TGTGCCAGCAGTTCCAGCGGGGGGCCATCCTACAATGAGCAGTTCTTC.

The chain is built from TRBV5-1 and TRBJ1-1; the D gene is possibly TRBD1 (5 bases). V dropped 1 base and J dropped 6 bases, with 16 bases sitting between them. Germline lookup yields CDR1 SGHRS and CDR2 YFSETQ. The CDR3 spans 15 residues. CDR3 nucleotides: TGCGCCAGCAGCTTGCACGCAGGGCAAGGGGCTGAAGCTTTCTTT. Its translation is CASSLHAGQGAEAFF.

The chain links TRBV9 to TRBJ2-3, with 8 bases that match TRBD1. The CDR3 extends over 17 amino acids. Germline V gene data show CDR1 as SGDLS and CDR2 as YYNGEE. V dropped 2 bases and J dropped 2; count of bases not matched to a gene: 10. In DNA form, the CDR3 reads TGTGCCAGCAGCGTTTCCGGGGACAGGCCCATCACAGATACGCAGTATTTT. Translated: CASSVSGDRPITDTQYF.

The rearrangement uses TRBV5-1 and TRBJ2-7; 8 nucleotides agree with TRBD1. The CDR3 totals 14 residues. The ends lost 4 bases at V and 3 bases at J; junction bases unmatched: 6. Germline values: CDR1 SGHRS, CDR2 YFSETQ. CDR3 amino acids: CASSHGQGLYEQYF. CDR3 nucleotides: TGCGCCAGCAGCCACGGACAGGGACTCTACGAGCAGTACTTC.